One sample yielded the 12 T cell receptor beta chains listed below, sequenced in a study of relationships among human T cell subsets. TCR alpha and beta CDR3s were amplified from mRNA by semiquantitative ARM-PCR. In ARM-PCR, communal superprimers followed tagged nested gene-specific primers for exponential amplification. MiXCR was run by TCRdb on the multiplex PCR reads, yielding one entry per CDR3 protein. The data hold approximately 15,000 distinct CDR3 sequences, with about three fifths observed a single time. Material for sequencing was total T cells sorted from blood. The source is a man aged 40-55 years in good health.

Worth noting for this clonotype: This CDR3 is missing its conserved last phenylalanine or tryptophan, likely due to a read error. The chain joins TRBV20-1 to TRBJ2-7, with no clear D. There are 10 residues in the CDR3. Germline V lookup: CDR1 DFQATT, CDR2 SNEGSKA (reference sequence). The germline V and J ends were trimmed by 3 bases and 5 bases, with 5 bases remaining between them. CDR3 sequence reads: CSARGNEQYS. CDR3 sequence (DNA): TGCAGTGCTAGGGGTAACGAGCAGTACTCC.

The chain combines TRBV10-1 with TRBJ2-7, with D possibly TRBD1 on 6 matching bases. Germline CDR1 WNHNN, CDR2 SYGVQD (reference sequence). CDR3 length: 13 residues. V lost 6 bases to trimming and J lost 5 bases, with 14 bases between them. Here the CDR3 reads CASRSGTTDEQYF. As DNA, the CDR3 is TGCGCCAGCAGGTCCGGGACAACCGACGAGCAGTACTTC.

This rearrangement joins TRBV12-3 or TRBV12-4 to TRBJ1-5, with a tentative D call TRBD1 (5 bases). The CDR3 spans 15 residues. Trimming removed 6 bases at V and 4 bases at J, with 16 bases between. This CDR3 reads CASRNSGTRNQPQHF. Written as DNA, the CDR3 is TGTGCCAGCAGAAACTCCGGGACCCGTAATCAGCCCCAGCATTTT.

This clonotype was seen a few times. The chain uses TRBV30 and TRBJ1-2, with 8 bases identical to TRBD1. The CDR3 sequence is 12 residues long. The ends lost 4 bases at V and 6 bases at J; junction bases unmatched: 4. The germline gives CDR1 GTSNPN, CDR2 SVGIG (reference sequence). CDR3 bases: TGTGCCTGGATAGACAGGGGAAATGGCTACACCTTC. Protein product: CAWIDRGNGYTF.

This clonotype appeared a few times. The chain uses TRBV11-2 and TRBJ2-3, with a tentative D call TRBD1 (6 bases). V gave up 5 bases and J gave up 1 base, with 10 bases separating them. Germline V gene data show CDR1 as SGHAT and CDR2 as FQNNGV. This CDR3 has 14 amino acids. CDR3 sequence reads: CASSLGGGTDTQYF. In DNA, the CDR3 is TGTGCCAGCAGCCTAGGGGGAGGCACAGATACGCAGTATTTT.

This clonotype was picked up a small number of times. This chain connects TRBV11-2 to TRBJ1-1, with 7 bases fitting TRBD1. Germline trimming cut 4 bases from V and 4 bases from J; bases unmatched to any gene: 9. CDR1 and CDR2 (germline): SGHAT, FQNNGV. The CDR3 is 15 residues long. The CDR3 spells CASSSTGAVGTEAFF. The CDR3 DNA follows: TGTGCCAGCAGCTCAACAGGGGCGGTTGGCACTGAAGCTTTCTTT.

V is TRBV7-6 and J is TRBJ2-7, with 7 bases identical to TRBD2. The CDR3 covers 12 residues. Germline-derived CDR1 and CDR2 are SGHVS and FNYEAQ. V dropped 8 bases and J dropped 3; count of bases not matched to a gene: 4. The CDR3: CASRGGRYEQYF. CDR3 DNA: TGTGCCAGCCGCGGGGGACGCTACGAGCAGTACTTC.

The CDR3 coding sequence is TGCAGCGTTGAGGTCGGAAGCACAGATACGCAGTATTTT. This sequence encodes CSVEVGSTDTQYF. V usage is TRBV29-1 and J usage is TRBJ2-3; D is unresolved. This CDR3 contains 13 residues. Germline CDR1 SQVTM, CDR2 ANQGSEA. V lost 3 bases and J lost 0, with 7 bases in between.

CDR3 nucleotides: TGTGCCAGCAGCTCCCGAACCACTGGCTACGAGCAGTACTTC. Translating gives CASSSRTTGYEQYF. The chain recombines TRBV7-9 with TRBJ2-7, with D unclear. The CDR3 is made up of 14 amino acids. CDR1 is SEHNR and CDR2 is FQNEAQ in the germline V gene (reference sequence). V shed 4 bases and J shed 3 bases, with 13 bases lying between them.

The chain carries TRBV28 and TRBJ2-7; D possibly corresponds to TRBD1 (6 bases). The CDR3 is 15 residues long. V lost 5 bases, J lost 0 bases, and 14 bases lay in between. CDR1 is MDHEN and CDR2 is SYDVKM in the germline V gene. CDR3 amino acids: CASSPSGQTSYEQYF. CDR3 nucleotides: TGTGCCAGCAGTCCCTCAGGACAGACCTCCTACGAGCAGTACTTC.

This chain connects TRBV20-1 to TRBJ2-1; 7 nucleotides align to TRBD1. The CDR3 runs to 15 residues. V lost 6 bases to trimming and J lost 4 bases; unmatched junction nucleotides: 12. CDR1 DFQATT and CDR2 SNEGSKA come from the germline V gene (reference sequence). The CDR3 DNA follows: TGCAGTGCAGTGGACCGGGACAGAGTTTACAATGAGCAGTTCTTC. Protein: CSAVDRDRVYNEQFF.

J is TRBJ2-1 and V is TRBV29-1; D remains unclear. The V end lost 6 bases, the J end lost 6 bases, and 12 bases lay between the germline ends. Germline CDR1 SQVTM, CDR2 ANQGSEA. The CDR3 covers 12 residues. The CDR3 loop is CSVRTAPNEQFF. In nucleotides, the CDR3 is TGCAGCGTAAGAACAGCCCCCAATGAGCAGTTCTTC.